This passage covers 20 T cell receptor beta chains from one sample sequenced in a study of blood T cell repertoires in COVID-19 (dated by TCRdb to 2020 to 2022). Library preparation employed the immunoSEQ multiplex PCR assay. TCRdb's version of the immuneACCESS table is confined to in-frame rearrangements and falls short of the full clone set. An unresolved V gene accounts for under half of the shortfall where checked; the remainder is of unknown origin. For this sample there are some 400,000 clones; around nine tenths appear just once. The top ten constitute over 2.5% of the sample. The specimen sequenced was peripheral blood. The origin of the receptors is a human donor in a cohort sampled during active COVID-19.

The chain joins TRBV18 to TRBJ2-1, with D unclear. CDR1 and CDR2 (germline): KGHSH, LQKENI. Trimming shortened V by 3 bases and J by 5 bases, and 8 bases separated the two germline ends. The CDR3 has 13 residues. CDR3 protein: CASSPGSNNEQFF. DNA for the CDR3: TGTGCCAGCTCACCGGGCAGTAACAATGAGCAGTTCTTC.

This clone was picked up one time. This rearrangement joins TRBV28 to TRBJ1-3; tentative D call: TRBD1 (6 bases). The germline CDR1 and CDR2 sequences are MDHEN and SYDVKM. V was cut by 10 bases and J by 0 bases, with 16 bases left in between. This CDR3 region has 15 residues. The CDR3 DNA reads TGTGCCACCATCCGGGACATAAGCTCTGGAAACACCATATATTTT. It specifies CATIRDISSGNTIYF.

The J gene is TRBJ2-1, the V gene TRBV10-1; TRBD2 matches 10 bases. V trimming: 0 bases; J trimming: 8 bases; junction bases outside the gene matches: 4. The CDR3 sequence is 15 residues long. Germline loops: CDR1 WNHNN, CDR2 SYGVQD (reference sequence). CDR3: CASSESQREGDEQFF. The DNA of the CDR3 is TGCGCCAGCAGTGAGTCCCAGCGGGAGGGCGATGAGCAGTTCTTC.

The chain uses TRBV12-3 or TRBV12-4 and TRBJ1-2; TRBD1 agrees at 7 bases. The V segment lost 4 bases and the J segment 11 bases; nucleotides outside the gene matches: 10. CDR3 length equals 13 residues. As DNA, the CDR3 is TGTGCCAGCAGTTGGGCCCAAGACAGGGAGTACACCTTC. Residues: CASSWAQDREYTF.

The V call is TRBV7-2, the J call TRBJ2-7, with a possible D match to TRBD2 (5 bases). The CDR3 runs 12 residues. V lost 0 bases to trimming and J lost 5 bases, with 5 bases between them. Germline assignment: CDR1 SGHTA and CDR2 FQGNSA. The CDR3 loop reads CASSLAGDEQYF. Here the CDR3 DNA reads TGTGCCAGCAGCTTAGCCGGGGACGAGCAGTACTTC. The whole variable domain, filled in from reference TRBV7-2 and TRBJ2-7, reads GAGVSQSPSNKVTEKGKDVELRCDPISGHTALYWYRQSLGQGLEFLIYFQGNSAPDKSGLPSDRFSAERTGGSVSTLTIQRTQQEDSAVYLCASSLAGDEQYFGPGTRLTVT.

V and J are TRBV7-6 and TRBJ1-1, with TRBD1 matching over 7 bases. The V and J ends lost 5 bases and 3 bases, in that order; junction bases with no gene match: 9. Germline CDR1 SGHVS, CDR2 FNYEAQ. This CDR3 is built from 15 residues. The CDR3 spells CASSADRASDTEAFF. Written as DNA, the CDR3 is TGTGCCAGCAGCGCTGACAGGGCGTCCGACACTGAAGCTTTCTTT.

The chain carries TRBV7-9 and TRBJ2-5; the D is unclear. The ends were cut back, 6 bases at V and 5 bases at J, with 10 bases in the middle. In germline, CDR1 is SEHNR, CDR2 FQNEAQ (reference sequence). The CDR3 spans 12 residues. CDR3 nucleotides: TGTGCCAGCAGGCCCAAGGAGGAGACCCAGTACTTC. This encodes CASRPKEETQYF. The variable domain in full, with the rest retrieved from reference TRBV7-9 and TRBJ2-5, is DTGVSQNPRHKITKRGQNVTFRCDPISEHNRLYWYRQTLGQGPEFLTYFQNEAQLEKSRLLSDRFSAERPKGSFSTLEIQRTEQGDSAMYLCASRPKEETQYFGPGTRLLVL.

This chain connects TRBV6-5 to TRBJ2-1; 7 bases line up with TRBD1. The ends lost 5 bases at V and 0 bases at J; junction bases unmatched: 4. This CDR3 comprises 15 residues. Per the germline V gene, CDR1 is MNHEY and CDR2 is SVGAGI. The CDR3 DNA is TGTGCCAGCAGTACGGGACAGAGCTCCTACAATGAGCAGTTCTTC. This encodes CASSTGQSSYNEQFF.

The rearrangement uses TRBV7-2 and TRBJ2-7, with D possibly being TRBD2 (6 bases). Germline lookup yields CDR1 SGHTA and CDR2 FQGNSA. V was shortened by 4 bases and J by 4 bases, with 14 bases between the two germline ends. The CDR3 is made up of 14 amino acids. The CDR3 DNA reads as TGTGCCAGCAGCTACCTGGGGACTTTTTACGAGCAGTACTTC. Translation: CASSYLGTFYEQYF.

V usage is TRBV14 and J usage is TRBJ1-3; unclear D gene. Trimming shortened V by 5 bases and J by 1 base, and 12 bases separated the two germline ends. Germline-derived CDR1 and CDR2 are SGHDN and FVKESK. The CDR3 sequence is 15 residues long. CDR3 in amino acids: CASSSGTHSGNTIYF. In DNA, the CDR3 is TGTGCCAGCAGCTCAGGAACACATTCTGGAAACACCATATATTTT.

The chain employs TRBV3-1 (or the pseudogene TRBV3-2) and TRBJ1-2; D gene ambiguous. The CDR3 consists of 12 residues. Germline CDR1 is LGHDT and CDR2 is YNNKEL (reference sequence). V was shortened by 2 bases and J by 8 bases, with 9 bases between the two germline ends. CDR3 residues: CASSQTRKGYTF. The CDR3 nucleotides read TGTGCCAGCAGCCAAACCAGAAAAGGCTACACCTTC.

The chain joins TRBV12-3 or TRBV12-4 to TRBJ1-2, with 8 bases lining up with TRBD1. Trimming removed 5 bases from V and 8 bases from J; junction bases left unmatched: 7. This CDR3 has 13 amino acids. Here the CDR3 DNA reads TGTGCCAGCAGTAAACAGGGGGTTATGGGCTACACCTTC. Amino acid sequence: CASSKQGVMGYTF.

The count of this clone is one. This chain links TRBV30 with TRBJ1-2, with D unresolved. Trimming left V 0 bases short and J 4 bases short, with 9 bases between. There are 13 residues in the CDR3. Germline V gene data show CDR1 as GTSNPN and CDR2 as SVGIG (reference sequence). The CDR3 reads CAWSVPGFYGYTF. The CDR3 region has the DNA TGTGCCTGGAGTGTACCGGGGTTCTATGGCTACACCTTC. The whole variable domain, remainder taken from reference TRBV30 and TRBJ1-2, is SQTIHQWPATLVQPVGSPLSLECTVEGTSNPNLYWYRQAAGRGLQLLFYSVGIGQISSEVPQNLSASRPQDRQFILSSKKLLLSDSGFYLCAWSVPGFYGYTFGSGTRLTVV.

V gene TRBV5-6 combines with J gene TRBJ2-2; no clear D gene. The CDR3 covers 15 residues. The V gene's germline CDR1 is SGHDT and CDR2 YYEEEE. The V end lost 3 bases, the J end lost 5 bases, and 14 bases lay between the germline ends. As DNA, the CDR3 is TGTGCCAGCAGCTACTACCTGAAGAATACCGGGGAGCTGTTTTTT. Its protein is CASSYYLKNTGELFF.

In DNA, the CDR3 is TGTGCCAGCAGCCAAGACTCACGCCCGAACAGGGCCCTAACCTACGAGCAGTACTTC. It is translated as CASSQDSRPNRALTYEQYF. J is TRBJ2-7 and V is TRBV14, with a weak D call TRBD1 (6 bases). Germline CDR1 reads SGHDN; CDR2 reads FVKESK. This CDR3 comprises 19 residues. V lost 0 bases and J 2 bases, leaving 23 bases between the germline ends.

This sequence joins TRBV7-3 and TRBJ2-1; D is unresolved. V dropped 5 bases and J dropped 7 bases, with 12 bases sitting between them. CDR1 and CDR2 from the germline V gene are SGHTA and FQGTGA. The CDR3 sequence is 13 residues long. The CDR3 DNA sequence: TGTGCCAGCAGCCTCACCCGGGTGAATGAGCAGTTCTTC. This encodes CASSLTRVNEQFF.

This clone has only one observation. The chain has TRBV11-2 and TRBJ1-1; D gene ambiguous. This CDR3 spans 13 amino acids. V was clipped by 3 bases and J by 1 base, with 6 bases between them. Germline CDR1 reads SGHAT; CDR2 reads FQNNGV. CDR3 sequence reads: CASSFERNTEAFF. CDR3 DNA: TGTGCCAGCAGCTTCGAGCGGAACACTGAAGCTTTCTTT.

V gene TRBV19 combines with J gene TRBJ1-1; TRBD1 might be the D (6 bases). The CDR3 runs 15 residues. V was pared by 6 bases and J by 2 bases, with 16 bases between. Germline V CDR1 and CDR2: LNHDA, SQIVND (reference sequence). The CDR3 reads CASRRSHRENTEAFF. The DNA of the CDR3 is TGTGCCAGTAGACGTTCTCACAGGGAAAACACTGAAGCTTTCTTT.

This sequence joins TRBV7-3 and TRBJ2-1; 10 bases match TRBD2. CDR3 size: 15 residues. The V segment lost 6 bases and the J segment 2 bases; nucleotides outside the gene matches: 4. Germline V gives CDR1 SGHTA, CDR2 FQGTGA. The DNA of the CDR3 is TGTGCCAGCAGTCTAGCGGGAGAGACCTACAATGAGCAGTTCTTC. This encodes CASSLAGETYNEQFF.

The chain recombines TRBV5-8 with TRBJ2-7; weak D call: TRBD1 (5 bases). CDR3 size: 15 residues. Germline V lookup: CDR1 SGHTS, CDR2 YDEGEE. Trimming took off 7 bases at V and 1 base at J, with 18 bases between the two ends. The CDR3 DNA sequence: TGTGCCAGCCAAACCATTTGGGGCTCGTCCTACGAGCAGTACTTC. Translation gives CASQTIWGSSYEQYF.